This T cell receptor (beta chain) is drawn from a study of identical twins. Study-wide points: Without tracking the same donors, conclusions rested on cross-sectional statistical analysis.

Notes on this clonotype: Its specificity is not known. One end of the junction is discordant with germline, which a read error may explain.

No donor was unhealthy or non-Caucasian. CDR3 length: 14 amino acids. The germline CDR1 and CDR2 sequences are DFQATT and SNEGSKA (reference sequence). Addition of a universal primer site occurred through template switching, and cDNA carried unique molecular identifiers. TCRdb redid the calling of the 5' RACE reads with MiXCR, one entry per CDR3 protein. Of 1.5 million to 2 million distinct CDR3 sequences listed, under 35% are singletons. The J gene is TRBJ2-1, the V gene TRBV20-1; D is possibly TRBD2 (5 bases). The sample taken for sequencing was cord blood. This TCR was recovered from a newborn girl in good health. The CDR3 sequence is CSARGLEPYNEQFF. The CDR3 nucleotides are TGCAGTGCCAGAGGGCTAGAGCCCTACAATGAGCAGTTCTTC.